The following is a T cell receptor beta chain sequence with its context. Its antigen has not been determined. The input lacks base qualities; no much larger clone sits a single base away. The CDR3 covers 15 residues, taking in both the cysteine and the phenylalanine. CDR3 DNA only is kept here, 45 bases in frame from base 1. The germline V gene encodes CDR1 MNHEY and CDR2 SVGAGI. A distance of 11 bases separates the germline ends of V and J, which lose 8 bases and 0 bases respectively. The data derive from a study of blood T cell repertoires in COVID-19 (dated by TCRdb to the early 2020s). Study-wide context: Samples covering the acute and convalescent phases of COVID-19 were provided by collaborators in the United States, Italy and Spain. The material from the prospective study consisted of cDNA or gDNA derived from T cells, B-cell-depleted T cells, or PBMCs. Where available, HLA class I and class II types were obtained from metadata supplied by the sample provider rather than from assay-based typing. Subjects who had been exposed to COVID-19, were actively infected with it, or had recovered from it provided the deeply sampled blood TCRbeta repertoires that made up the dataset. The sample metadata nearly always contained a de-identified subject ID, COVID-19 status, age in years and sex. The samples were drawn from two sources: the first 160 participants of the ongoing ImmuneRACE study, and 1,200 or so subjects contributed by 6 global collaborators. The repertoires were released in a freely available public database meant as a resource for research on the immune response to SARS-CoV-2.

TCRbeta CDR3 regions were amplified from genomic DNA by means of the immunoSEQ Assay, a bias-controlled multiplex PCR. The study's processing was this. The number of nucleated cells in each sample was estimated by amplification of reference gene primers within the assay. To quantify the absolute abundance of each unique TCRbeta CDR3 rearrangement, sequence reads were collapsed and filtered. For each sample, productive Simpson clonality was calculated as the square root of Simpson's diversity index across productive rearrangements. This is the immuneACCESS table as TCRdb keeps it, with only in-frame sequences that have V and J called. A part of the clones is gone; compared with another copy, unresolved V genes explain less than half, and the rest is unexplained. V, J and clone size reflect that table, while D and trimming were determined from the DNA. For this sample there are about 150,000 clones; over 60% appear just once. The ten largest clones take up approximately 1.8% of the sample.

Each collaborating institution followed its own protocols to collect whole blood in K2EDTA tubes. For TCRbeta analysis, collaborator samples were shipped as frozen whole blood, as isolated PBMCs, or as DNA extracted from either sample type. Broad study findings and their caveats: Clinical and demographic metadata were provided uncurated, with the amount varying by source and participant.

The rearranged segments are TRBV6-5 and TRBJ2-6; the D gene cannot be named for sure. The receptor comes from a man older than 75 with acute or convalescent COVID-19. Sequences were obtained from peripheral blood. The nucleotide sequence is TGTGCCAGCTGTCGACACCCCTCTGGGGCCAACGTCCTGACTTTC. Translation gives CASCRHPSGANVLTF.